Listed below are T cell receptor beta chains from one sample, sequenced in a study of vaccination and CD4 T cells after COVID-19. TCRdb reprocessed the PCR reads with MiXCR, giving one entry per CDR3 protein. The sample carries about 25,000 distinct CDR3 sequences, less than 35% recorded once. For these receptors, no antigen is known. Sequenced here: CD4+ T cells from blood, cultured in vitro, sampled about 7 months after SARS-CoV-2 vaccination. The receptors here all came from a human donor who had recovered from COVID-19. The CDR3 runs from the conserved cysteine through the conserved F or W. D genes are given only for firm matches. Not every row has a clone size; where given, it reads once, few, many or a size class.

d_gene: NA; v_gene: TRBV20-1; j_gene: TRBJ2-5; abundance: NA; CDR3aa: CSASRGQGKMDQYF; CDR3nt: TGCAGTGCTAGCCGAGGTCAGGGTAAGATGGACCAGTACTTC
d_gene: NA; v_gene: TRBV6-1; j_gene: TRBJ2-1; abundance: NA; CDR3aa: CASSVLAETNEQFF; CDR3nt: TGTGCCAGCAGTGTATTAGCTGAGACTAATGAGCAGTTCTTC
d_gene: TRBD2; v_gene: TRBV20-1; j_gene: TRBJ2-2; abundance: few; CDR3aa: CSARGLAGGNTGELFF; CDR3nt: TGCAGTGCTAGGGGACTAGCGGGAGGGAACACCGGGGAGCTGTTTTTT
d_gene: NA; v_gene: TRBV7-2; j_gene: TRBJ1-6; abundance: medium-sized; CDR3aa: CASSPSYLRVPQSPLHF; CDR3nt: TGTGCCAGCAGTCCGTCCTATTTAAGGGTCCCTCAGTCACCCCTCCACTTT
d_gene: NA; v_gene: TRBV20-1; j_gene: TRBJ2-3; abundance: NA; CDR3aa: CSASYSTTNTQYF; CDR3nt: TGCAGTGCTAGCTATTCAACAACGAATACGCAGTATTTT
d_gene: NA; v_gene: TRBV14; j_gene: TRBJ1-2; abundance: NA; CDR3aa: CASSPPHSGYTF; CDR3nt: TGTGCCAGCAGCCCCCCTCACTCTGGCTACACCTTC
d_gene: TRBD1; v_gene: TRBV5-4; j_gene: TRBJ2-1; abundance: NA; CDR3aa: CASNSGQGNNNEQFF; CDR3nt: TGTGCCAGCAACTCGGGACAGGGCAATAACAATGAGCAGTTCTTC
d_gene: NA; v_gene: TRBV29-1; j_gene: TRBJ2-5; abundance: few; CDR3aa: CSVGGLTRLAQYF; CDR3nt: TGCAGCGTTGGGGGCCTTACAAGGTTGGCCCAGTACTTC
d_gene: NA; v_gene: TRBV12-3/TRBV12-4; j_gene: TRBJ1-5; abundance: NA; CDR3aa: CASSLKGGGRQPQHF; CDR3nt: TGTGCCAGCAGTTTAAAGGGGGGTGGGCGACAGCCCCAGCATTTT
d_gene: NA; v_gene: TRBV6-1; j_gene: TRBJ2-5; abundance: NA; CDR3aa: CASSALLGRPGETQYF; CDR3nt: TGTGCCAGCAGTGCCCTTCTTGGGAGGCCCGGAGAGACCCAGTACTTC
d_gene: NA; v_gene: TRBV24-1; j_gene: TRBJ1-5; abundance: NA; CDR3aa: CATSDRKSPNQPQHF; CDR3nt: TGTGCCACCAGTGATCGGAAGTCCCCCAATCAGCCCCAGCATTTT
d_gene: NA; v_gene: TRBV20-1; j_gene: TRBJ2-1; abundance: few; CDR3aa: CSASLNNEQFF; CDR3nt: TGCAGTGCGAGCCTGAACAATGAGCAGTTCTTC
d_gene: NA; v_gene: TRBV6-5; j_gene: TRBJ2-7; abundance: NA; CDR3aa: CASSYQGYEQYF; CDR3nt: TGTGCCAGCAGTTATCAGGGGTACGAGCAGTACTTC
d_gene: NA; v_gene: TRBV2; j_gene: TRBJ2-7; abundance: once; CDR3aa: CASSLTIQQYF; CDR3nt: TGTGCCAGCAGCTTGACGATTCAGCAGTACTTC
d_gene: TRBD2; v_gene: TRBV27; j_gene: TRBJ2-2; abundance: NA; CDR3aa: CASRRSSGRAYTGELFF; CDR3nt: TGTGCCAGCCGGAGAAGTAGCGGGAGGGCCTACACCGGGGAGCTGTTTTTT
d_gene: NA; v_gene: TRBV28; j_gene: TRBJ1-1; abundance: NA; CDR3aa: CASSTELGAFF; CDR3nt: TGTGCCAGTTCTACGGAGTTGGGAGCTTTCTTT
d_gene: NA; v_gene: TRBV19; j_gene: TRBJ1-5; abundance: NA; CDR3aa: CASSIYQPQHF; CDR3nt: TGTGCCAGTAGTATCTATCAGCCCCAGCATTTT
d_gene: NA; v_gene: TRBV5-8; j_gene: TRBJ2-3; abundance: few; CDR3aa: CASSSGRGTDTQYF; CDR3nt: TGTGCCAGCAGCTCCGGCCGGGGTACAGATACGCAGTATTTT
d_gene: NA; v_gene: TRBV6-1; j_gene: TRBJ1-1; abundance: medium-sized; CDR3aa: CASSSRSTAFF; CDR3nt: TGTGCCAGCAGCTCCCGATCGACGGCTTTCTTT
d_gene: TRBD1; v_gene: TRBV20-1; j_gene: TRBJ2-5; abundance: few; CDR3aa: CSVGQGLGETQYF; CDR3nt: TGCAGCGTGGGACAGGGCCTTGGGGAGACCCAGTACTTC
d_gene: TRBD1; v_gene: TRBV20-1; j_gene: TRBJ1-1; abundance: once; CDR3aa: CSARLRGTGLPKKGTKAFF; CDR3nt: TGCAGTGCTAGACTAAGAGGGACAGGGTTGCCGAAGAAGGGCACCAAAGCTTTCTTT
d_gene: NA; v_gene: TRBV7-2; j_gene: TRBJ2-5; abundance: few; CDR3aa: CASSLAHGLETQYF; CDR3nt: TGTGCCAGCAGCTTAGCGCACGGGTTAGAGACCCAGTACTTC
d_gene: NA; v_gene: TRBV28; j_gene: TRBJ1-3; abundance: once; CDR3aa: CASSPPGNTIYF; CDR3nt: TGTGCCAGCAGCCCCCCTGGAAACACCATATATTTT
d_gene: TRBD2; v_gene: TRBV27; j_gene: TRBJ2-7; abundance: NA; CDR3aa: CASSLLGGTNRSYEQYF; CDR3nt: TGTGCCAGCAGTTTATTGGGAGGGACTAATAGGTCGTACGAGCAGTACTTC
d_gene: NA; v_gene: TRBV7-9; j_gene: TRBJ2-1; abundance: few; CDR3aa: CASSRSQGAQFF; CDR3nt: TGTGCCAGCAGCCGTAGCCAGGGAGCCCAGTTCTTC
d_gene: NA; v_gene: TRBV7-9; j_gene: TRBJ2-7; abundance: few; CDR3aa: CASSTTVEQYF; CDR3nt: TGTGCCAGCAGCACTACAGTGGAGCAGTACTTC
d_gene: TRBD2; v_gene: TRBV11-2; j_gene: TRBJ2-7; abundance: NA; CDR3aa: CASSSRTSGIAYEQYF; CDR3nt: TGTGCCAGCAGCTCCCGGACTAGCGGAATAGCCTACGAGCAGTACTTC
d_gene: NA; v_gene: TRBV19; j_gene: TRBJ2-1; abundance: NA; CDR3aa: CASPGADNEQFF; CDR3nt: TGTGCCAGTCCGGGGGCGGACAATGAGCAGTTCTTC
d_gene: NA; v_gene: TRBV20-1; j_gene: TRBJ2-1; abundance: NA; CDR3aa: CSAKRGYNEQFF; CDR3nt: TGCAGTGCTAAGAGGGGATACAATGAGCAGTTCTTC
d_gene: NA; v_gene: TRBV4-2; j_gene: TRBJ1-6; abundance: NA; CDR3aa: CASSRQSPGDRNSPLHF; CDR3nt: TGTGCCAGCAGCCGCCAGAGCCCAGGGGACCGCAATTCACCCCTCCACTTT
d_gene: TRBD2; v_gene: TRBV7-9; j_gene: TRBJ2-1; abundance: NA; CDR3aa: CASSPGVAGHEQFF; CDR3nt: TGTGCCAGCAGCCCAGGGGTAGCGGGACATGAGCAGTTCTTC
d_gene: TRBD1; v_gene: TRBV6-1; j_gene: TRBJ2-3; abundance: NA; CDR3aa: CASSKDRTDTQYF; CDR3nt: TGTGCCAGCAGCAAGGACAGGACAGATACGCAGTATTTT
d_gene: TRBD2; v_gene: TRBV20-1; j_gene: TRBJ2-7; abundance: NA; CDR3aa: CSARDPAGDSEQYF; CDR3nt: TGCAGTGCTAGAGACCCAGCGGGAGACTCCGAGCAGTACTTC
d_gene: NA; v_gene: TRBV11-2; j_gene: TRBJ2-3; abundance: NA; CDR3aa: CASSLVVDTQYF; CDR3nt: TGTGCCAGCAGCTTAGTGGTAGATACGCAGTATTTT
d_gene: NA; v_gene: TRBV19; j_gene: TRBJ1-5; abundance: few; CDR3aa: CASSIRGLGNQPQHF; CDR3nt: TGTGCCAGTAGTATTCGGGGGTTAGGGAATCAGCCCCAGCATTTT
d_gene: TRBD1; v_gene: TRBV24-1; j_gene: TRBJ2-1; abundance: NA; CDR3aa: CATSAPTGGSEQFF; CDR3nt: TGTGCCACCAGCGCTCCGACAGGGGGTAGTGAGCAGTTCTTC
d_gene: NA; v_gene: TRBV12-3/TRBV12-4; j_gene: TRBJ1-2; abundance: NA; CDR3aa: CASSLAQGLGYGYTF; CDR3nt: TGTGCCAGCAGTTTAGCCCAGGGACTTGGTTATGGCTACACCTTC
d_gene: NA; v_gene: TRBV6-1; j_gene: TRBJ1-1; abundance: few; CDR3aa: CASSFMEMNTEAFF; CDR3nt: TGTGCCAGCAGCTTCATGGAGATGAACACTGAAGCTTTCTTT
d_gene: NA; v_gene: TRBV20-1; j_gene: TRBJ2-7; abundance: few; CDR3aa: CSARAGTDSGEQYF; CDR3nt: TGCAGTGCTAGAGCGGGGACTGACTCAGGAGAGCAGTACTTC
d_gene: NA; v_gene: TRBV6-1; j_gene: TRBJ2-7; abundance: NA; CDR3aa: CANSPQAAGSYEQYF; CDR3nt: TGTGCCAACAGTCCTCAAGCGGCAGGCTCCTACGAGCAGTACTTC
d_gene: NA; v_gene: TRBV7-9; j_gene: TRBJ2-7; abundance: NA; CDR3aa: CASSLTLYEQYF; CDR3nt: TGTGCCAGCAGCCTTACGCTCTACGAGCAGTACTTC
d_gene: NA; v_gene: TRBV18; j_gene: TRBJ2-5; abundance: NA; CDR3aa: CASSSSPQETQYF; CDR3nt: TGTGCCAGCTCATCTAGTCCCCAAGAGACCCAGTACTTC